This T cell receptor beta chain was sequenced in a study of shared clonotypes between healthy human individuals. Terminally differentiated effector memory CD45RA+ cells were excluded by CCR7 positive selection of CD45RO-negative cells. Produced via immunoSEQ multiplex PCR; TCRdb's table is partial and in-frame only. The sample includes about 2.1 million clones, 85% to 95% of them seen just once. The V gene lost 1 base and the J gene lost 4 bases, with 16 bases spanning the gap. The germline V gene encodes CDR1 LGHNA and CDR2 YSLEER. This CDR3 is 16 amino acids long. The TCR sequence derives from a man aged 18 to 35 in good health. Some clones in this sample may be carry-over from other donors' samples. Sequencing was carried out using naive CD8+ T cells from PBMCs. The chain uses TRBV4-3 and TRBJ2-5; unclear D gene. The CDR3 region has the DNA TGCGCCAGCAGCCAAGTTTGGGCTCGGGTAGGAGAGACCCAGTACTTC. Translation: CASSQVWARVGETQYF.